This TCR beta chain derives from a study of CD8+ T cells in alopecia areata. The study's findings and limits: Possibly as an HLA-related effect, TCR sharing across patients appeared less clear than in mice. Higher clonality than in normal scalp was seen in lesional scalp, especially alopecia totalis/universalis.

Sequencing used cDNA as its template, made by extracting RNA and reverse transcribing it. Only in-frame clones appear in the TCRdb table, and some are missing; sequencing was by immunoSEQ multiplex PCR. The sample includes fewer than 150,000 clones, 55% to 80% of them seen just once. Sorting from PBMCs produced CD4+ and CD8+ T cells. Of note for this clone: Antigen unknown.

Sequenced material: CD4+ T cells sorted from blood. This receptor was obtained from a human donor in good health.

This chain's CDR3 is CASSVGGSGAQETQYF. CDR3 nucleotides: TGTGCCAGCAGCGTCGGCGGTAGCGGGGCGCAAGAGACCCAGTACTTC. The rearrangement uses TRBV9 and TRBJ2-5, with TRBD2 matching over 8 bases. The CDR3 runs 16 residues. In germline, CDR1 is SGDLS, CDR2 YYNGEE. Germline trimming cut 2 bases from V and 2 bases from J; bases unmatched to any gene: 8. The complete variable domain, with remaining parts taken from reference TRBV9 and TRBJ2-5, reads DSGVTQTPKHLITATGQRVTLRCSPRSGDLSVYWYQQSLDQGLQFLIQYYNGEERAKGNILERFSAQQFPDLHSELNLSSLELGDSALYFCASSVGGSGAQETQYFGPGTRLLVL.